These 11 T cell receptor beta chains were sequenced from one sample in a study of blood T cell repertoires in COVID-19. TCRdb's copy holds only in-frame clones and misses some; the assay was immunoSEQ multiplex PCR. The table records 250,000 or so clones, about 88% of them present only once. Material for sequencing was peripheral blood. These TCRs come from a woman aged 40 to 50 who had recovered from COVID-19.

The chain joins TRBV6-1 to TRBJ2-3, with D possibly matching TRBD1 (5 bases). The V end lost 2 bases, the J end lost 13 bases, and 19 bases lay between the germline ends. This CDR3 comprises 14 residues. Germline values: CDR1 MNHNS, CDR2 SASEGT. CDR3 amino acids: CASSELQQKGMEYF. DNA for the CDR3: TGTGCCAGCAGTGAACTCCAACAGAAGGGGATGGAGTATTTT.

The chain links TRBV12-1 to TRBJ2-3; TRBD2, the table's D call, lacks a check against the DNA. TRBV12-1 counts as a pseudogene. The CDR3 is 15 amino acids. CDR3 in DNA: TGTGCCAGCAGCCATAGACTGGGTAGCACAGATACGCAGTATTTT. It is translated as CASSHRLGSTDTQYF.

This clone turned up a few times. The V call is TRBV2, the J call TRBJ2-5, with 8 bases fitting TRBD1. Trimming removed 6 bases from V and 6 bases from J; junction bases left unmatched: 12. The CDR3 extends over 15 amino acids. The germline V gene has CDR1 SNHLY and CDR2 FYNNEI. In DNA form, the CDR3 reads TGTGCCAGCAGACCCGACAGGGGAAATTTCAAGACCCAGTACTTC. The encoded protein is CASRPDRGNFKTQYF.

The V gene is TRBV9, the J gene TRBJ1-1; TRBD1 aligns across 7 bases. CDR1 and CDR2 from the germline V gene are SGDLS and YYNGEE. The V segment lost 4 bases and the J segment 8 bases; nucleotides outside the gene matches: 8. This CDR3 contains 13 residues. CDR3 coding DNA: TGTGCCAGCAGCATAGACAGGGTGGGCGAAGCTTTCTTT. Its translation: CASSIDRVGEAFF.

This chain links TRBV18 with TRBJ1-2; TRBD1 matches at 8 bases. The germline gives CDR1 KGHSH, CDR2 LQKENI. The length of the CDR3 is 14 residues. V gave up 5 bases and J gave up 3 bases; unmatched junction bases: 5. In DNA, the CDR3 is TGTGCCAGCTCATCCGGGACAGGACACTATGGCTACACCTTC. Its translation: CASSSGTGHYGYTF.

A few counts support this clone. The rearrangement links TRBV5-6 to TRBJ1-6, with TRBD1 identical over 10 bases. With V trimmed by 5 bases and J by 4 bases, 9 bases remained unmatched. Germline V CDR1 and CDR2: SGHDT, YYEEEE. The CDR3 spans 17 residues. CDR3 in DNA: TGTGCCAGCAGTTATACACGGGACAGGGGATATAATTCACCCCTCCACTTT. It yields the protein CASSYTRDRGYNSPLHF.

CDR3 sequence: CASSSGAYGYTF. The CDR3 DNA follows: TGTGCCAGCAGCTCAGGGGCCTATGGCTACACCTTC. The genes are TRBV5-6 and TRBJ1-2; tentative D call: TRBD1 (6 bases). This CDR3 is 12 amino acids long. V was pared by 3 bases and J by 4 bases, with 7 bases between. Germline V gene data show CDR1 as SGHDT and CDR2 as YYEEEE.

The V call is TRBV12-3 or TRBV12-4, the J call TRBJ1-2, with D unresolved. The CDR3 contains 13 residues. V dropped 3 bases and J dropped 3 bases, with 8 bases sitting between them. The CDR3 DNA is TGTGCCAGCAGTTTGCCAGATTACTATGGCTACACCTTC. It codes for CASSLPDYYGYTF.

This clone was seen once. The rearrangement uses TRBV5-4 and TRBJ2-5; no clear D. Germline-derived CDR1 and CDR2 are SGHNT and YYREEE (reference sequence). The CDR3 has 15 residues. The V and J ends lost 0 bases and 5 bases respectively, with 14 bases between them. The CDR3 sequence is CASSLASSARETQYF. CDR3 bases: TGTGCCAGCAGCTTGGCCTCTTCCGCCCGGGAGACCCAGTACTTC.

The CDR3 DNA is TGTGCCAGCAGTTTCCTACAGGGGGCCGGGGAGCTGTTTTTT. Translation: CASSFLQGAGELFF. This chain links TRBV7-2 with TRBJ2-2; 8 nucleotides agree with TRBD1. The germline CDR1 and CDR2 sequences are SGHTA and FQGNSA. The trim removed 6 bases at V and 6 bases at J, leaving 6 bases unmatched. The CDR3 totals 14 residues.

J is TRBJ1-1 and V is TRBV7-3, with D possibly TRBD1 on 5 matching bases. Germline lookup yields CDR1 SGHTA and CDR2 FQGTGA. The CDR3 covers 13 residues. V shed 6 bases and J shed 1 base, with 9 bases lying between them. The DNA for the CDR3 is TGTGCCAGCAGGGACCAGGGGAACACTGAAGCTTTCTTT. As protein: CASRDQGNTEAFF.